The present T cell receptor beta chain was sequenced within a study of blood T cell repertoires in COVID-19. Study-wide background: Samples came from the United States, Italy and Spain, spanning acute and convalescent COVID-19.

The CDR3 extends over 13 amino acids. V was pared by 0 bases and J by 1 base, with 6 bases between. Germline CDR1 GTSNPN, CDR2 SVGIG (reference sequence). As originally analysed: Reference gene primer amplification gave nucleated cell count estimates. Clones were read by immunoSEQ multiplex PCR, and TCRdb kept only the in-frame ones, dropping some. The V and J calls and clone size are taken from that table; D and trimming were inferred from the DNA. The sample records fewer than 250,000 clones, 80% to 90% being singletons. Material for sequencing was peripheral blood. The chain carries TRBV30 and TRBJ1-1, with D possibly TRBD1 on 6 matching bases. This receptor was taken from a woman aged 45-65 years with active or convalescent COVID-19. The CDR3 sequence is CAWSVGANTEAFF. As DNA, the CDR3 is TGTGCCTGGAGTGTGGGGGCGAACACTGAAGCTTTCTTT.